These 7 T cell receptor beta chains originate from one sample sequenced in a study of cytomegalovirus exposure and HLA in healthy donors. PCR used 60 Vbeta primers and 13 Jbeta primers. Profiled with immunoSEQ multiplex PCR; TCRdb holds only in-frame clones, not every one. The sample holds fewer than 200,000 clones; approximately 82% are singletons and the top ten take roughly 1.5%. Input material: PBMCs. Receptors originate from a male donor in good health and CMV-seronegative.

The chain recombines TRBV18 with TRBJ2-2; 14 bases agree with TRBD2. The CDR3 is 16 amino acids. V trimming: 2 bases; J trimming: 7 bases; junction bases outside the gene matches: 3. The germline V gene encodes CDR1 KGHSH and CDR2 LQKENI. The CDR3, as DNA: TGTGCCAGCTCACCAGGGACTAGCGGGAGTGGCGGGGAGCTGTTTTTT. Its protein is CASSPGTSGSGGELFF.

The CDR3 nucleotides read TGTGCCAGCAGCCAAACAGGGGGCTATGGCTACACCTTC. It is translated as CASSQTGGYGYTF. The chain uses TRBV7-3 and TRBJ1-2; 8 positions agree with TRBD1. Germline values: CDR1 SGHTA, CDR2 FQGTGA. Losses at the gene ends were 5 bases for V and 4 bases for J; bases not matched to a gene: 3. This CDR3 spans 13 amino acids.

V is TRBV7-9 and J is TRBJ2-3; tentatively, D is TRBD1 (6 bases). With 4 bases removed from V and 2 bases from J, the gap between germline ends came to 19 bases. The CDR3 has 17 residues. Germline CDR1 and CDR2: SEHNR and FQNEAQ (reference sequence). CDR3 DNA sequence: TGTGCCAGCAGCTCCAAACAGGGCCCGCTAAACACAGATACGCAGTATTTT. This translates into CASSSKQGPLNTDTQYF.

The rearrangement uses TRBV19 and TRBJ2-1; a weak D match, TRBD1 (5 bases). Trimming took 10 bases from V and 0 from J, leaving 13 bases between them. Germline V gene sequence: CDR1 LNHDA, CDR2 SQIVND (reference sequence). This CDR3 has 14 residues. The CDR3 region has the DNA TGTGCCACCGCGGCCGACAGCTCCTACAATGAGCAGTTCTTC. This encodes CATAADSSYNEQFF.

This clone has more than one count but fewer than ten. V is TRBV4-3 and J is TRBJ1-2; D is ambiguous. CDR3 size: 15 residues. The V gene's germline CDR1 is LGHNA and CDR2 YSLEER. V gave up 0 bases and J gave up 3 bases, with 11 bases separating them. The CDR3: CASSQDVGKDYGYTF. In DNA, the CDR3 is TGCGCCAGCAGCCAAGATGTCGGGAAGGACTATGGCTACACCTTC.

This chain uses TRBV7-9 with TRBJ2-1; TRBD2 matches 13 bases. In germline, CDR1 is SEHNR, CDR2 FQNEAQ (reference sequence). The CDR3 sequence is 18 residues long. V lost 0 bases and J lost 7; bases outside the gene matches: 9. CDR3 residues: CASSLAATSGGPRNEQFF. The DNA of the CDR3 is TGTGCCAGCAGCTTAGCTGCGACTAGCGGGGGGCCGCGGAATGAGCAGTTCTTC.

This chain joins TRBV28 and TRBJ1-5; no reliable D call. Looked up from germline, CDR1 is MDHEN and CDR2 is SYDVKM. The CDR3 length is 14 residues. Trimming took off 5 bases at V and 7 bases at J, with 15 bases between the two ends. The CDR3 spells CASSRTRGRQPQHF. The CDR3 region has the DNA TGTGCCAGCAGTCGTACTAGAGGTAGGCAGCCCCAGCATTTT.